This TCR beta chain derives from a study of blood T cells in healthy people across ages. V shed 4 bases, J shed 7 bases, and the junction held 10 bases outside the gene matches. Per germline, CDR1 LGHNT and CDR2 FRNRAP. The length of the CDR3 is 14 residues. Remarks on this clonotype: Antigen: not known.

Primers used in a second PCR of roughly 6 to 11 cycles were a sample-barcoded 5' primer and a J-beta primer mix. TCRdb used MiXCR to reprocess the 5' RACE reads, holding one entry per CDR3 protein. The table shows about 1,400,000 distinct CDR3 sequences, with 55% to 75% occurring only once. Whole-study findings and limits: Possibly, changes in expanded clonotypes were confounded because donor CMV status was unknown. Roughly linear declines in TCR beta diversity per million T cells occurred with age.

Ranging in age from roughly 6 to 100, the donors were healthy Caucasian individuals from Russia. The TCR sequence derives from a man between 18 and 29 years old in good health. The J gene is TRBJ2-7, the V gene TRBV12-5, with 7 bases fitting TRBD2. Sequenced input: blood. The CDR3 loop reads CASGSVRGRDEQYF. The CDR3 DNA reads as TGTGCTAGTGGTTCGGTACGAGGGAGGGATGAGCAGTACTTC.